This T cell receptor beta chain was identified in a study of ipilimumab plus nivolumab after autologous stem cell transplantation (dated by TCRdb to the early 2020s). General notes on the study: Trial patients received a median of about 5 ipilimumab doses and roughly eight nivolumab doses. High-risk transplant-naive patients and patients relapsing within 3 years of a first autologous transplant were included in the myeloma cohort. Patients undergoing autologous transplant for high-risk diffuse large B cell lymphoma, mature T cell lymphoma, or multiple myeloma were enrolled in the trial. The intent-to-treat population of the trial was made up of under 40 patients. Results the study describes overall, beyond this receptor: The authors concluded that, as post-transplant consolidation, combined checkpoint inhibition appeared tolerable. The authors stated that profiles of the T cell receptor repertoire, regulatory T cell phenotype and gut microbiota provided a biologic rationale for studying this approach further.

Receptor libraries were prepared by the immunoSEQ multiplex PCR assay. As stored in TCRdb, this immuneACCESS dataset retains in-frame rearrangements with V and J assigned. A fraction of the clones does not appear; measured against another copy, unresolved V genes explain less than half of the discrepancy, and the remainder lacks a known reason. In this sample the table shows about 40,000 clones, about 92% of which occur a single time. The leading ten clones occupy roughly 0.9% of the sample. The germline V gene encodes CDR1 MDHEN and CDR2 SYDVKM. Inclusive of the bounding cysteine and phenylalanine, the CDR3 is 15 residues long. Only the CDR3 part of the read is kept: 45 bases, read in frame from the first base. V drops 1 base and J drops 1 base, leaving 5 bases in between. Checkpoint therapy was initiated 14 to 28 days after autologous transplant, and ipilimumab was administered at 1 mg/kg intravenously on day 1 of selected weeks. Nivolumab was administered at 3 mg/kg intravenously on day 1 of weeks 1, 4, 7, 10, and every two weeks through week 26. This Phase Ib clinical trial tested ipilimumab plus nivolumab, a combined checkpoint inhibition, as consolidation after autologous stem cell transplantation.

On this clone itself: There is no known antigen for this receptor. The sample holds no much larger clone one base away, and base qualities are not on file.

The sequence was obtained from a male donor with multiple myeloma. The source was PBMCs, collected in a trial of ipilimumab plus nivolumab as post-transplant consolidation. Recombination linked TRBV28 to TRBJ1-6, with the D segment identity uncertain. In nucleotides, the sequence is TGTGCCAGCAGTTTATCTGGATCCTATAATTCACCCCTCCACTTT. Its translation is CASSLSGSYNSPLHF.